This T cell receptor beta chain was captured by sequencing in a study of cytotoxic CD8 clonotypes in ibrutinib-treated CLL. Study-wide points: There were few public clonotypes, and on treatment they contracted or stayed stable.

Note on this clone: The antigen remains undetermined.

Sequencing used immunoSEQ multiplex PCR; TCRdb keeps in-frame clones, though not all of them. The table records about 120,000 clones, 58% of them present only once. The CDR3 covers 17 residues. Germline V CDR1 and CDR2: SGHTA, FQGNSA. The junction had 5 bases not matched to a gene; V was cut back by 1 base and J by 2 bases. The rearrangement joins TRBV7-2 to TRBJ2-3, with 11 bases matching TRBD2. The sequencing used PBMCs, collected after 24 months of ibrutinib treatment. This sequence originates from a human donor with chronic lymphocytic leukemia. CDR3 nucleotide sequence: TGTGCCAGCAGCTTAGAGAGACTAGCGGGGTCCACAGATACGCAGTATTTT. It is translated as CASSLERLAGSTDTQYF.